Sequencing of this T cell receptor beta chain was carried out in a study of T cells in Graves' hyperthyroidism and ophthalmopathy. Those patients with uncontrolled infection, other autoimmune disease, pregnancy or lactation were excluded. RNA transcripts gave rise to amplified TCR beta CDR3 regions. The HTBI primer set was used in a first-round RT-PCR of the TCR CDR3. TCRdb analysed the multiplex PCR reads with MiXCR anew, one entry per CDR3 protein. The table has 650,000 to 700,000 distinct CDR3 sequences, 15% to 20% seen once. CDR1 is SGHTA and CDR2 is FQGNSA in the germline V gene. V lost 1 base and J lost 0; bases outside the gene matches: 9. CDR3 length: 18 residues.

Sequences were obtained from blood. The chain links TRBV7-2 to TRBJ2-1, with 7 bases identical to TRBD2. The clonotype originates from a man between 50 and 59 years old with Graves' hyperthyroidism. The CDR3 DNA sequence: TGTGCCAGCAGCTTAGGGGGGATAGCGGGCGGCTCCTACAATGAGCAGTTCTTC. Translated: CASSLGGIAGGSYNEQFF.